The following is a T cell receptor (beta chain) sequence with its context. What it binds is not known. This sample stems from a study of cytomegalovirus exposure and HLA in healthy donors. Study information: Among about 179 million T cells, an earlier analysis found approximately 110 million unique TCR beta sequences. Around 85 million unique TCR sequences came from HLA-typed donors in an early release. Study-level points and caveats: It was reportedly the case that the classifier diagnosed cytomegalovirus status with high specificity and sensitivity. The investigators catalogued some 160 TCR beta chains as cytomegalovirus-associated.

This CDR3 comprises 13 residues. With 4 bases removed from V and 1 base from J, the gap between germline ends came to 7 bases. The germline V gene has CDR1 SNHLY and CDR2 FYNNEI. The primer mix had 60 Vbeta and 13 Jbeta primers. Method: immunoSEQ multiplex PCR; TCRdb's copy keeps in-frame clones and lacks some. This sample has about 130,000 clones, with roughly 83% found just once. The sample comprised PBMCs. The genes are TRBV2 and TRBJ2-5; D is unclear. The receptor was derived from a girl between 2 and 10 years old in good health and CMV-seronegative. CDR3 region: CASSVGSQETQYF. CDR3 coding DNA: TGTGCCAGCAGTGTGGGCAGCCAAGAGACCCAGTACTTC. The entire variable domain, with the rest obtained from reference TRBV2 and TRBJ2-5, is as follows: EPEVTQTPSHQVTQMGQEVILRCVPISNHLYFYWYRQILGQKVEFLVSFYNNEISEKSEIFDDQFSVERPDGSNFTLKIRSTKLEDSAMYFCASSVGSQETQYFGPGTRLLVL.